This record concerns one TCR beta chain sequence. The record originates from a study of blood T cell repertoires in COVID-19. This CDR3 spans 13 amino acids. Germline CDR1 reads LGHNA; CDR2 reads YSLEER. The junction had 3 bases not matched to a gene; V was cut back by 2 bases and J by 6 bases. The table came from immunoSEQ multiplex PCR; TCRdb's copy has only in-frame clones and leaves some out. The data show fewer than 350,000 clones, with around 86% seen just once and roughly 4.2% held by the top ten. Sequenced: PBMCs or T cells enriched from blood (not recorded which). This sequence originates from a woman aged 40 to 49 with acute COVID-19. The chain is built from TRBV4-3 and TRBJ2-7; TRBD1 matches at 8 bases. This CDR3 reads CASSQTTGVEQYF. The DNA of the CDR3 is TGCGCCAGCAGCCAAACGACAGGGGTCGAGCAGTACTTC.